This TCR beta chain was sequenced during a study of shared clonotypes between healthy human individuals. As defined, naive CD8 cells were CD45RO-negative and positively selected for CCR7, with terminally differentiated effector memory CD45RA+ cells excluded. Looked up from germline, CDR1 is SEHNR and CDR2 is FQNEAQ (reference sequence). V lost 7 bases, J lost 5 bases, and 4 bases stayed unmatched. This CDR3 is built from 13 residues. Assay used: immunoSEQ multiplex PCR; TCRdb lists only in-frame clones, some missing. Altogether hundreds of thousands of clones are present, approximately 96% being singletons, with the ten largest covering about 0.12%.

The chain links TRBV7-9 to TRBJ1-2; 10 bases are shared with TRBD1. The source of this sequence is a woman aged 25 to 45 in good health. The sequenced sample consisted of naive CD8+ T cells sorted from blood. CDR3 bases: TGTGCCAGCAATGACAGGGGGCTTTATGGCTACACCTTC. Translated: CASNDRGLYGYTF.